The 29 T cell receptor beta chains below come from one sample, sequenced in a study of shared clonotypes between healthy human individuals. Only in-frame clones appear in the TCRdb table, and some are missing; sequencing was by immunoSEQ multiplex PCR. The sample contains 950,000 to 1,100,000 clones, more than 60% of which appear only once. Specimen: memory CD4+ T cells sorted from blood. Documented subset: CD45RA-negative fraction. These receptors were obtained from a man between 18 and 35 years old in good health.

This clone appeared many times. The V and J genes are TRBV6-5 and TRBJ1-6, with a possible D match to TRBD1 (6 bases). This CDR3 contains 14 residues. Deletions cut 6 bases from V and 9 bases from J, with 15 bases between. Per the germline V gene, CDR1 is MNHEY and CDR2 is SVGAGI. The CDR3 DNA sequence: TGTGCCAGCAGGGATCAGGGGCTTAGTTCACCCCTCCACTTT. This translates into CASRDQGLSSPLHF.

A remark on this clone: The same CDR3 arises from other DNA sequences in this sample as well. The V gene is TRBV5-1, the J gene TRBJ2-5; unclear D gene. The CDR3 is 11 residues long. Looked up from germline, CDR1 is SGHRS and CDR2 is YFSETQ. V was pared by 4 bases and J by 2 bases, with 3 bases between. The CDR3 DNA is TGCGCCAGCAGCATTCAAGAGACCCAGTACTTC. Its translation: CASSIQETQYF.

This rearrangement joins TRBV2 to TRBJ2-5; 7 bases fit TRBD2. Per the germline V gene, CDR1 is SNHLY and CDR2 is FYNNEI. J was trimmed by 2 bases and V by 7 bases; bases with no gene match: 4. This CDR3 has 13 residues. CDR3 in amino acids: CASTQREQETQYF. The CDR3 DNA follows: TGTGCCAGCACCCAGCGGGAACAAGAGACCCAGTACTTC.

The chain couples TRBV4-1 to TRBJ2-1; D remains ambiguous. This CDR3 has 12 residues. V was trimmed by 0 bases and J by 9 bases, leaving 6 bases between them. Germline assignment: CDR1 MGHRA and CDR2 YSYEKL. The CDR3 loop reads CASSQDLREQFF. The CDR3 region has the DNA TGCGCCAGCAGCCAAGATCTCCGTGAGCAGTTCTTC.

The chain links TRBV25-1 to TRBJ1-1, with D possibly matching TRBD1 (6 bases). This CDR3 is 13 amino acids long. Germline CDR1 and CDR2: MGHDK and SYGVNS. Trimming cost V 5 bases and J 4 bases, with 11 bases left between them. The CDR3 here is CASSITGTTEAFF. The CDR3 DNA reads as TGTGCCAGCAGTATCACAGGGACCACTGAAGCTTTCTTT.

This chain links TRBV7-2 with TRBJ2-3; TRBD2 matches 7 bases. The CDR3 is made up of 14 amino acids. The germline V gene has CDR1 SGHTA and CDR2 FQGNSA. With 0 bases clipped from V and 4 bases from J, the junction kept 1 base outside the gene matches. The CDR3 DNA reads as TGTGCCAGCAGCTTAGCCGGGAGGCCAGATACGCAGTATTTT. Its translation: CASSLAGRPDTQYF.

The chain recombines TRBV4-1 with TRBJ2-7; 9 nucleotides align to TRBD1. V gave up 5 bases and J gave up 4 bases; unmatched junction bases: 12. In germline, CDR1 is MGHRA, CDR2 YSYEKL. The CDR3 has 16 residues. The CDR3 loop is CASSNPGQGHFYEQYF. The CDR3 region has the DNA TGCGCCAGCAGCAACCCGGGACAGGGCCATTTTTACGAGCAGTACTTC.

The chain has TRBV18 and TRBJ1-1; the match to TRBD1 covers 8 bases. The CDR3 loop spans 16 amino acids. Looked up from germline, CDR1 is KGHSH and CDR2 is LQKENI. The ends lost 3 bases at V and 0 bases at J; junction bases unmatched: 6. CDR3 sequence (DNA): TGTGCCAGCTCACCCGGACAGGGCGGGGTGAACACTGAAGCTTTCTTT. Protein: CASSPGQGGVNTEAFF. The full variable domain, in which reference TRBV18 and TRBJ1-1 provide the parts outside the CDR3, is NAGVMQNPRHLVRRRGQEARLRCSPMKGHSHVYWYRQLPEEGLKFMVYLQKENIIDESGMPKERFSAEFPKEGPSILRIQQVVRGDSAAYFCASSPGQGGVNTEAFFGQGTRLTVV.

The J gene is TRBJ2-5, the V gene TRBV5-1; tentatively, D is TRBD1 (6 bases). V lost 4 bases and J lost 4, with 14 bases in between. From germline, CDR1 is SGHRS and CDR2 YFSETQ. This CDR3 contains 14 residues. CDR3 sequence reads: CASSPKARGETQYF. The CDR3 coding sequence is TGCGCCAGCAGCCCGAAGGCCAGGGGAGAGACCCAGTACTTC. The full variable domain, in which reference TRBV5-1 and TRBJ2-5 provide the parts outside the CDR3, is KAGVTQTPRYLIKTRGQQVTLSCSPISGHRSVSWYQQTPGQGLQFLFEYFSETQRNKGNFPGRFSGRQFSNSRSEMNVSTLELGDSALYLCASSPKARGETQYFGPGTRLLVL.

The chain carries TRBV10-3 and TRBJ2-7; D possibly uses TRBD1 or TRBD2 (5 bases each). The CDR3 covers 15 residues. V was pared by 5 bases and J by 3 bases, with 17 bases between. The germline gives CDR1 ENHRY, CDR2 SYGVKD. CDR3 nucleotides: TGTGCCATCAGTCCCGGGACGAACGGACGCTACGAGCAGTACTTC. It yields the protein CAISPGTNGRYEQYF.

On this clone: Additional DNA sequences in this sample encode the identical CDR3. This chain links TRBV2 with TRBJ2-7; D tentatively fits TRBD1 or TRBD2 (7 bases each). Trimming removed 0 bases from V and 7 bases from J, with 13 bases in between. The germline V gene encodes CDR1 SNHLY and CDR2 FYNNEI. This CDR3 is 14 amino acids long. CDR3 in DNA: TGTGCCAGCAGTGAAGCGCGACAGGGAGGGGAGCAGTACTTC. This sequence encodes CASSEARQGGEQYF.

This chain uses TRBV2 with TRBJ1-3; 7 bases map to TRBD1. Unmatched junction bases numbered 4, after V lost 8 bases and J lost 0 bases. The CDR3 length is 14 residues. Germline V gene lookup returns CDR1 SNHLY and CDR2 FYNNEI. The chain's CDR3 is CASGGQYSGNTIYF. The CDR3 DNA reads TGTGCCAGCGGGGGACAGTACTCTGGAAACACCATATATTTT.

The CDR3 coding sequence is TGTGCCAGCAGTGAAGGCCTTCTGAACTATGGCTACACCTTC. Residues: CASSEGLLNYGYTF. This chain links TRBV2 with TRBJ1-2; D gene unclear. This CDR3 contains 14 residues. Trimming cost V 1 base and J 2 bases, with 8 bases left between them. CDR1 is SNHLY, CDR2 FYNNEI, per germline. Using reference TRBV2 and TRBJ1-2 for the parts outside the CDR3, the full variable domain is EPEVTQTPSHQVTQMGQEVILRCVPISNHLYFYWYRQILGQKVEFLVSFYNNEISEKSEIFDDQFSVERPDGSNFTLKIRSTKLEDSAMYFCASSEGLLNYGYTFGSGTRLTVV.

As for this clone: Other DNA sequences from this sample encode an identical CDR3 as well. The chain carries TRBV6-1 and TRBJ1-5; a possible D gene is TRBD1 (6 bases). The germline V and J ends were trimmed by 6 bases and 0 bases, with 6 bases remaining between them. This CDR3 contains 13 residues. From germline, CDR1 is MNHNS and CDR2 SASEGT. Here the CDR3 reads CASRQGSNQPQHF. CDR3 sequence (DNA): TGTGCCAGCAGACAGGGTAGCAATCAGCCCCAGCATTTT.

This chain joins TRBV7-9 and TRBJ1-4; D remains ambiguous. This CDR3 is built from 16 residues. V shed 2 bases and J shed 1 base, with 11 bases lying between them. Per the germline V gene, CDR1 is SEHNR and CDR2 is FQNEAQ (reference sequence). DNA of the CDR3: TGTGCCAGCAGCTTAACCGAGGGCTTAACTAATGAAAAACTGTTTTTT. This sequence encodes CASSLTEGLTNEKLFF.

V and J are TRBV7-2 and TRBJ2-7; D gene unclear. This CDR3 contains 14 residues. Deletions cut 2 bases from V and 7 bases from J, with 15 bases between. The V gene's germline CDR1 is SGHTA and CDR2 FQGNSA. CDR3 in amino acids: CASSLSQTTTEQYF. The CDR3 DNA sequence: TGTGCCAGCAGCTTAAGCCAAACTACGACGGAGCAGTACTTC.

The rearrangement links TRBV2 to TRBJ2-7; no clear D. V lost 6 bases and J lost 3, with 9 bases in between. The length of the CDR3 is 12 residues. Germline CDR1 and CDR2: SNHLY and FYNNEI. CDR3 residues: CASRTVYYEQYF. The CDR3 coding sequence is TGTGCCAGCAGAACCGTTTACTACGAGCAGTACTTC. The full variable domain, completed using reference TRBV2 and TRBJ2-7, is EPEVTQTPSHQVTQMGQEVILRCVPISNHLYFYWYRQILGQKVEFLVSFYNNEISEKSEIFDDQFSVERPDGSNFTLKIRSTKLEDSAMYFCASRTVYYEQYFGPGTRLTVT.

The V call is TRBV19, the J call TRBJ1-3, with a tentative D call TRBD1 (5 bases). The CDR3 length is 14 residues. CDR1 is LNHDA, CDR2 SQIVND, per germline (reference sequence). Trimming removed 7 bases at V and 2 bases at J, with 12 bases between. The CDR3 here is CASTLTVTGNTIYF. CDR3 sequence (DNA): TGTGCCAGTACTTTGACAGTCACTGGAAACACCATATATTTT.

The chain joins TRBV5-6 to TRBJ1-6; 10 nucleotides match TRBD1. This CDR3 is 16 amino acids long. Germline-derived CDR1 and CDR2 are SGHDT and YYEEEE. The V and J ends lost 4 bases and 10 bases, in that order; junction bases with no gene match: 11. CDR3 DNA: TGTGCCAGCAGCGTGGACAGGGGGGTTCGGGGGTCACCCCTCCACTTT. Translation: CASSVDRGVRGSPLHF.

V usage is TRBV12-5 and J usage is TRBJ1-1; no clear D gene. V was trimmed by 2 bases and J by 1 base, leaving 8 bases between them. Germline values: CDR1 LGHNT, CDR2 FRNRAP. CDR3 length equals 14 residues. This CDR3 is CASGLSSGNTEAFF. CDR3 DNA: TGTGCTAGTGGTTTGTCATCCGGGAACACTGAAGCTTTCTTT.

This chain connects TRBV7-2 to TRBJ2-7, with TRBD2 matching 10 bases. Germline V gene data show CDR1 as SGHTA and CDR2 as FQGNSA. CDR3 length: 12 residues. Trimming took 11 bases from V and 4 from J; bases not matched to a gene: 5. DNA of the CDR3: TGTGCCCCAGCGGGGGGGCTATACGAGCAGTACTTC. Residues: CAPAGGLYEQYF.

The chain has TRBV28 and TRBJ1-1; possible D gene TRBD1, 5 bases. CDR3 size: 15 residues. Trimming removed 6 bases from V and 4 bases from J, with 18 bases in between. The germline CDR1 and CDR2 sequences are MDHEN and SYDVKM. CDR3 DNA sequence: TGTGCCAGCAGCCGGGGGGGGTATCAGACCACTGAAGCTTTCTTT. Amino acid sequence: CASSRGGYQTTEAFF.

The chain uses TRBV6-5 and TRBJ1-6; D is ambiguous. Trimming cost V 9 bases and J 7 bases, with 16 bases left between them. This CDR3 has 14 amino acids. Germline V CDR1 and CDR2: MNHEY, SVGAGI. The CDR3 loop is CASGPDGANSPLHF. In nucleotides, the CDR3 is TGTGCCAGTGGCCCGGACGGAGCAAATTCACCCCTCCACTTT.

The CDR3 reads CASSEDRGYYGYTF. CDR3 nucleotides: TGTGCCAGCAGTGAAGACAGGGGCTACTATGGCTACACCTTC. The chain has TRBV6-5 and TRBJ1-2; 8 bases match TRBD1. Germline CDR1 is MNHEY and CDR2 is SVGAGI. V gave up 5 bases and J gave up 3 bases; unmatched junction bases: 5. The CDR3 spans 14 residues.

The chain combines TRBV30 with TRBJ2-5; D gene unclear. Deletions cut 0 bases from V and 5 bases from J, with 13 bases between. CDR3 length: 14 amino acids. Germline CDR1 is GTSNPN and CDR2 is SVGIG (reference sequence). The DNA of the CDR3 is TGTGCCTGGAGTGTACATTCCACGAGCGAGACCCAGTACTTC. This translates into CAWSVHSTSETQYF.

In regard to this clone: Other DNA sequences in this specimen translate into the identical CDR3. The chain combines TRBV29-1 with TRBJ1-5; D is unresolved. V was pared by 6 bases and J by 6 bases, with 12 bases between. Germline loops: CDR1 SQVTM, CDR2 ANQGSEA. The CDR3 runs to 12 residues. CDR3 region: CSVGISGQPQHF. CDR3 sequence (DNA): TGCAGCGTCGGGATATCCGGTCAGCCCCAGCATTTT.

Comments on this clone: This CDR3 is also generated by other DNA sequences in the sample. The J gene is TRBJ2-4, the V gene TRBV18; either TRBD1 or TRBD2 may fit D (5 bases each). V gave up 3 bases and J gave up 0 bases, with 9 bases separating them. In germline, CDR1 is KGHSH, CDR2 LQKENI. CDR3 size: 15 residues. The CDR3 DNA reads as TGTGCCAGCTCACCGTCCGGGACAGCCAAAAACATTCAGTACTTC. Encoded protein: CASSPSGTAKNIQYF.

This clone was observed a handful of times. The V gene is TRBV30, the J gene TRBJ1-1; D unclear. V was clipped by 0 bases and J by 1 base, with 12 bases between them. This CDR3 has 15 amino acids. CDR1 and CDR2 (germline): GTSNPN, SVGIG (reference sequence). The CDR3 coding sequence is TGTGCCTGGAGTGTACCAGGATGGGAGAACACTGAAGCTTTCTTT. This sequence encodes CAWSVPGWENTEAFF. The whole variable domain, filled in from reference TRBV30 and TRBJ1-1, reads SQTIHQWPATLVQPVGSPLSLECTVEGTSNPNLYWYRQAAGRGLQLLFYSVGIGQISSEVPQNLSASRPQDRQFILSSKKLLLSDSGFYLCAWSVPGWENTEAFFGQGTRLTVV.

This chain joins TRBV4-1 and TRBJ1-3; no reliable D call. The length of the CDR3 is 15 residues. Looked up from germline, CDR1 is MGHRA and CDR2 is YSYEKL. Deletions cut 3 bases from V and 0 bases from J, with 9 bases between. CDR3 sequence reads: CASSHLGLSGNTIYF. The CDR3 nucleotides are TGCGCCAGCAGCCACCTCGGTCTCTCTGGAAACACCATATATTTT.